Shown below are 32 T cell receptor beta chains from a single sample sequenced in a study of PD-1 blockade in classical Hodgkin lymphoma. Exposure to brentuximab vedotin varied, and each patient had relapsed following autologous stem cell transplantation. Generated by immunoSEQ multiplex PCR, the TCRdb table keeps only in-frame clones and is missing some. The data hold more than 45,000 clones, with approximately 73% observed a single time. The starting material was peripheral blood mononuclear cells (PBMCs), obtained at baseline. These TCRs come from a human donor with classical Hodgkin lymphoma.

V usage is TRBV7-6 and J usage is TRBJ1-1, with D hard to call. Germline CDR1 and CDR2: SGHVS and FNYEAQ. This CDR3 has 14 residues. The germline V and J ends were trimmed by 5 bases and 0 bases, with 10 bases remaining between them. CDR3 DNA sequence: TGTGCCAGCAGCCCCCGGACGTTGAACACTGAAGCTTTCTTT. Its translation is CASSPRTLNTEAFF.

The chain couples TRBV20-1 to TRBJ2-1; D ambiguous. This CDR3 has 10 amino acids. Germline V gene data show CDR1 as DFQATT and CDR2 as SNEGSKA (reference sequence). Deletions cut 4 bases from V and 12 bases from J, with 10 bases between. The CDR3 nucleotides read TGCAGTGCTAAATTTGGGCGGCAGTTCTTC. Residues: CSAKFGRQFF.

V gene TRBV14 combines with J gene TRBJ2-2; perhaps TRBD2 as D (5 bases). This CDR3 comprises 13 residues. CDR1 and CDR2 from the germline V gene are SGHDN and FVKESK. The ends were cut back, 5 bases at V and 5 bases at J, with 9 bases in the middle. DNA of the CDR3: TGTGCCAGCAGCAGGTCGGGAACCGGGGAGCTGTTTTTT. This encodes CASSRSGTGELFF. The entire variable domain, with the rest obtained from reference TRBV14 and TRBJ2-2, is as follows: EAGVTQFPSHSVIEKGQTVTLRCDPISGHDNLYWYRRVMGKEIKFLLHFVKESKQDESGMPNNRFLAERTGGTYSTLKVQPAELEDSGVYFCASSRSGTGELFFGEGSRLTVL.

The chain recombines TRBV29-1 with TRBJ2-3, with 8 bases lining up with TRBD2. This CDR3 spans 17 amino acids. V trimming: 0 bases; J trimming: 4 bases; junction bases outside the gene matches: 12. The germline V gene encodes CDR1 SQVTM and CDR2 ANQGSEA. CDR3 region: CSVEDPGESGSPDTQYF. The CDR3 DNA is TGCAGCGTTGAAGATCCTGGGGAGAGCGGGAGCCCAGATACGCAGTATTTT.

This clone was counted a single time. CDR3 DNA: TGCGCCAGCAGCCCGACACTTACTACCGGGGAGCTGTTTTTT. Protein product: CASSPTLTTGELFF. The chain uses TRBV5-1 and TRBJ2-2; D gene ambiguous. Trimming stripped 4 bases from V and 5 bases from J, with 12 bases between. CDR1 is SGHRS and CDR2 is YFSETQ in the germline V gene. There are 14 residues in the CDR3.

CDR3 in DNA: TGTGCCAGCCGGAGTCCTGCAAACACCATATATTTT. Its translation is CASRSPANTIYF. This sequence joins TRBV6-5 and TRBJ1-3, with unresolved D. This CDR3 contains 12 residues. Looked up from germline, CDR1 is MNHEY and CDR2 is SVGAGI. With 8 bases removed from V and 6 bases from J, the gap between germline ends came to 11 bases.

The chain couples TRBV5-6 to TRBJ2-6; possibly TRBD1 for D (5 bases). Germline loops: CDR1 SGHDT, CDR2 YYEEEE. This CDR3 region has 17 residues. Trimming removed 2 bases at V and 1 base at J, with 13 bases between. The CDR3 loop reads CASSLDSSPSGANVLTF. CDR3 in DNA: TGTGCCAGCAGCTTAGACAGTTCCCCATCTGGGGCCAACGTCCTGACTTTC.

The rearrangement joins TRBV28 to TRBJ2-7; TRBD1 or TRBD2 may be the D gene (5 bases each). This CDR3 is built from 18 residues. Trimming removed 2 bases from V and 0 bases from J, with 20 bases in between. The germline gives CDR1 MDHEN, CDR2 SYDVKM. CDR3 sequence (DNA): TGTGCCAGCAGTTTACCCAGGGACCTAGCCCTACTCTCCTACGAGCAGTACTTC. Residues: CASSLPRDLALLSYEQYF.

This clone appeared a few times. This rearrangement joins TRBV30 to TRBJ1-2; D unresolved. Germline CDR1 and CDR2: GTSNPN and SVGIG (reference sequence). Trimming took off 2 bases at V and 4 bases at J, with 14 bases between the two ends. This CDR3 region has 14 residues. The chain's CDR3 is CAWSYDLGGYGYTF. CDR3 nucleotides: TGTGCCTGGAGTTATGATCTCGGAGGCTATGGCTACACCTTC. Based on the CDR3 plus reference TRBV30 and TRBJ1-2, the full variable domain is SQTIHQWPATLVQPVGSPLSLECTVEGTSNPNLYWYRQAAGRGLQLLFYSVGIGQISSEVPQNLSASRPQDRQFILSSKKLLLSDSGFYLCAWSYDLGGYGYTFGSGTRLTVV.

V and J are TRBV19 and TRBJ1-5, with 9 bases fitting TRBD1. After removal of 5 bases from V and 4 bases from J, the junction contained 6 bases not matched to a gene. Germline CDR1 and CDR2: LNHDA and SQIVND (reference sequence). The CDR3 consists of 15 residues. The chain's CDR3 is CASSLWTGVNQPQHF. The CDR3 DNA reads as TGTGCCAGTAGTCTATGGACAGGGGTGAATCAGCCCCAGCATTTT.

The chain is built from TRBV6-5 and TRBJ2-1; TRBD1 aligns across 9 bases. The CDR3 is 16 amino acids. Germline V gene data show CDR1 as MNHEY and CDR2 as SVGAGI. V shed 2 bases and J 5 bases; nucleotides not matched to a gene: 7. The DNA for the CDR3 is TGTGCCAGCAGTTACCTAGGGACAGGGATAGACAATGAGCAGTTCTTC. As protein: CASSYLGTGIDNEQFF.

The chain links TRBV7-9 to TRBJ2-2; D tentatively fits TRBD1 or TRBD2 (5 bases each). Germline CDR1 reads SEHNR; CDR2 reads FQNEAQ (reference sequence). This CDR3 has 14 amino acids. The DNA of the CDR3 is TGTGCTTGGGGACGGAGCGAGAACACCGGGGAGCTGTTTTTT. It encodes CAWGRSENTGELFF.

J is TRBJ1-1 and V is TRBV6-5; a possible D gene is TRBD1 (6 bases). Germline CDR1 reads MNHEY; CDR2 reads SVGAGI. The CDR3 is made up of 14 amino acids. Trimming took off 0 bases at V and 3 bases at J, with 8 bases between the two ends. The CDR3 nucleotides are TGTGCCAGCAGTTACTCGAACAGGGACACTGAAGCTTTCTTT. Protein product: CASSYSNRDTEAFF.

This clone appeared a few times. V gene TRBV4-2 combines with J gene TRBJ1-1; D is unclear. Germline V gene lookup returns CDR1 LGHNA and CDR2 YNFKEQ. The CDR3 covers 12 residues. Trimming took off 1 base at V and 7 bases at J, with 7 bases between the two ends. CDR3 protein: CASSQVGNEAFF. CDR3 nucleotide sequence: TGTGCCAGCAGCCAAGTTGGGAATGAAGCTTTCTTT.

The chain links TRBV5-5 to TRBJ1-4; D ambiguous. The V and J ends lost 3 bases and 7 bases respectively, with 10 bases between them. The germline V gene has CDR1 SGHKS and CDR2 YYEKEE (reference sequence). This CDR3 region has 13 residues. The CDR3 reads CASSSSTVEKLFF. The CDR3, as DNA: TGTGCCAGCAGCTCCTCGACGGTTGAAAAACTGTTTTTT.

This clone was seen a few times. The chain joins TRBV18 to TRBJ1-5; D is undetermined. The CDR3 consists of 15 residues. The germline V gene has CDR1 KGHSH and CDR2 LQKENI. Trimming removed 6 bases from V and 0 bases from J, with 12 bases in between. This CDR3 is CASSWTEGSNQPQHF. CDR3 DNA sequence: TGTGCCAGCTCCTGGACGGAGGGTAGCAATCAGCCCCAGCATTTT.

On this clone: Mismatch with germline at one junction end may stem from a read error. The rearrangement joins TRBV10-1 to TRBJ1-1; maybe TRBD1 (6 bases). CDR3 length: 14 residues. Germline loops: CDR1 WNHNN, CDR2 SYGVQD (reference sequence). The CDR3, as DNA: TGCGCCGGCAGCCAGGACAGTATGAACACTGAAGCTTTCTTT. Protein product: CAGSQDSMNTEAFF.

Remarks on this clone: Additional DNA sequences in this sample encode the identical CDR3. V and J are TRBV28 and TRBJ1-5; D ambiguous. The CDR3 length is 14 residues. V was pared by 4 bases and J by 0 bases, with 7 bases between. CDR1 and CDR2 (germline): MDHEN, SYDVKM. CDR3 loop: CASSSGGSNQPQHF. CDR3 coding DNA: TGTGCCAGCAGTTCCGGAGGTAGCAATCAGCCCCAGCATTTT.

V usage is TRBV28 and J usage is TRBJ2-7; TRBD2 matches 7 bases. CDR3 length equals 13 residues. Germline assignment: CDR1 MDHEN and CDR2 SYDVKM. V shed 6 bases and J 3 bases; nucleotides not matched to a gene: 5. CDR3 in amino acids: CASRGLESYEQYF. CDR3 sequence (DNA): TGTGCCAGCAGAGGACTAGAGAGCTACGAGCAGTACTTC.

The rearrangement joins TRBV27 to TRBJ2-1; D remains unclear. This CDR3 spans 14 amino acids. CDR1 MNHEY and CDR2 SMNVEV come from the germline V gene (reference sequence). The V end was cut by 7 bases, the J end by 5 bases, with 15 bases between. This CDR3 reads CASTPARVDNEQFF. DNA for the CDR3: TGTGCCAGCACCCCCGCACGAGTAGACAATGAGCAGTTCTTC.

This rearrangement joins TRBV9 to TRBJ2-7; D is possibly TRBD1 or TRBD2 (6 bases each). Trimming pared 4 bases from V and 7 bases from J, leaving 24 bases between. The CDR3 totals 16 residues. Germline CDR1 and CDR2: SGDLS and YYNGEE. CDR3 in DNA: TGTGCCAGCAGCCCCGGACTAAAGACAGGTCCCGGGGAGCAGTACTTC. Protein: CASSPGLKTGPGEQYF.

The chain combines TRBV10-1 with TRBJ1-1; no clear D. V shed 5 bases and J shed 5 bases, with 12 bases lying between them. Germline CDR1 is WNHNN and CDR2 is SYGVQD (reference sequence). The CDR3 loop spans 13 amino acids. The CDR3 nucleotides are TGCGCCAGCAGTTTAAGCCAGCAAACTGAAGCTTTCTTT. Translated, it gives CASSLSQQTEAFF.

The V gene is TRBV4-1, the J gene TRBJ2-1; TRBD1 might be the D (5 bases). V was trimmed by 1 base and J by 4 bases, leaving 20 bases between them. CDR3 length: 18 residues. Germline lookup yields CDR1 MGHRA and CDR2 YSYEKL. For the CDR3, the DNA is TGCGCCAGCAGCCAAGTCCAGGGTCAGGCGGTTTTGTACAATGAGCAGTTCTTC. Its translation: CASSQVQGQAVLYNEQFF.

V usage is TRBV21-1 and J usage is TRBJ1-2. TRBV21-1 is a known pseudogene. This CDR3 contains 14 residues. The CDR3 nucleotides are TGTGCCAGCAGCCGGGCAGGGAGGGACTATGGCTACACCTTC. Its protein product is CASSRAGRDYGYTF.

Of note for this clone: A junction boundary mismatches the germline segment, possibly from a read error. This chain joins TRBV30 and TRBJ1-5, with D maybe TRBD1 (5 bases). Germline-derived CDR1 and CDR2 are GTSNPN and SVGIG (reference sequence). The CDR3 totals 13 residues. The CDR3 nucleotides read TGTGCCTCGAGTGGGACCGAGGGTCAGCCCCAGCATTTT. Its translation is CASSGTEGQPQHF.

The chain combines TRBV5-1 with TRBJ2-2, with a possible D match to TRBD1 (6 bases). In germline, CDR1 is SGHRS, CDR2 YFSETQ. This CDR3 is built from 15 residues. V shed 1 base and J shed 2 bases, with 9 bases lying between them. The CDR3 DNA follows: TGCGCCAGCAGCTTGATGACAGGAAACACCGGGGAGCTGTTTTTT. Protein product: CASSLMTGNTGELFF.

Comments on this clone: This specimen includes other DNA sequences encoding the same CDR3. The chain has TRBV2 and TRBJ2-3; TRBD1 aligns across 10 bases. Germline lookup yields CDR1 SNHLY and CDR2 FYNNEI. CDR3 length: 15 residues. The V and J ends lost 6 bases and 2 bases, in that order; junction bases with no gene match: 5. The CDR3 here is CASRSGQGITDTQYF. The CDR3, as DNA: TGTGCCAGCAGGTCGGGACAGGGGATCACAGATACGCAGTATTTT.

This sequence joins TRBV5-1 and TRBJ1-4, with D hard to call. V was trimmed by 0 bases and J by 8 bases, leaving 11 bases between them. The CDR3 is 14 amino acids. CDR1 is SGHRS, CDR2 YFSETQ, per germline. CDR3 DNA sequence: TGCGCCAGCAGCTTGGTAAATCCCTCCGAAAAACTGTTTTTT. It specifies CASSLVNPSEKLFF.

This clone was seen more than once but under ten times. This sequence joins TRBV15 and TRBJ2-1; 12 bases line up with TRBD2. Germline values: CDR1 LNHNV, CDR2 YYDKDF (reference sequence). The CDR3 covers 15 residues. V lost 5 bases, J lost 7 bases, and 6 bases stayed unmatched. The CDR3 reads CATSGPSGGANEQFF. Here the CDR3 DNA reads TGTGCCACCAGCGGCCCTAGCGGGGGGGCGAATGAGCAGTTCTTC.

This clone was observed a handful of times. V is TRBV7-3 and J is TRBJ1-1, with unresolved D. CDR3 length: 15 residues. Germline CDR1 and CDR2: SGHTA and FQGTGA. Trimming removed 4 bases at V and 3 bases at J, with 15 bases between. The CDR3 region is CASSSYTVTDTEAFF. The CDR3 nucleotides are TGTGCCAGCAGCTCTTATACCGTCACGGACACTGAAGCTTTCTTT.

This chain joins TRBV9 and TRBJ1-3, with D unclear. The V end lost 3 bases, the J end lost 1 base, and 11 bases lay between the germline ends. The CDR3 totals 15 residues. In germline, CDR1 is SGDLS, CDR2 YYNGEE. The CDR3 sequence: CASSAILGSGNTIYF. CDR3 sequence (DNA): TGTGCCAGCAGCGCCATTTTGGGGTCTGGAAACACCATATATTTT. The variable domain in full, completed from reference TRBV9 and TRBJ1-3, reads DSGVTQTPKHLITATGQRVTLRCSPRSGDLSVYWYQQSLDQGLQFLIQYYNGEERAKGNILERFSAQQFPDLHSELNLSSLELGDSALYFCASSAILGSGNTIYFGEGSWLTVV.

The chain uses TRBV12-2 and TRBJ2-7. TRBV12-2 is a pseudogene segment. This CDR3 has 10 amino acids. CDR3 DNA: TGTGCAAGTCGTCGGGGACGGCAGTACTTC. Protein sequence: CASRRGRQYF.